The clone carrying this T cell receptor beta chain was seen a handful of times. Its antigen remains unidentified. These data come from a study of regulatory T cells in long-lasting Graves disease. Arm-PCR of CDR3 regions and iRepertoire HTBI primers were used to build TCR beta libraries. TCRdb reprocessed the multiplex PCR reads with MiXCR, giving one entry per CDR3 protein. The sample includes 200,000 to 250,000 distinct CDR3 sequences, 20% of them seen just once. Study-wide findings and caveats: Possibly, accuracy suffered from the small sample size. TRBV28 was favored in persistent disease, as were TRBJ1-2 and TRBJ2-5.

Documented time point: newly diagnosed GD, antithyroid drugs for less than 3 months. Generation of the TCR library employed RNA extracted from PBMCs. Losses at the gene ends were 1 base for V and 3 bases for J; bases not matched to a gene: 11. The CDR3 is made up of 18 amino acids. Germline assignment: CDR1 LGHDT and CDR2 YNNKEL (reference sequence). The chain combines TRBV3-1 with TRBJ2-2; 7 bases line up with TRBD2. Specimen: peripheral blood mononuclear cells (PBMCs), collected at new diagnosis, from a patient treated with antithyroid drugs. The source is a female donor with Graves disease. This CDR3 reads CASSQGLAELTYTGELFF. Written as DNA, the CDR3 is TGTGCCAGCAGCCAAGGGCTAGCGGAGTTAACATACACCGGGGAGCTGTTTTTT.